This T cell receptor beta chain appears in the sequencing data of a study of blood T cell repertoires in COVID-19. Study context: T cells, B-cell-depleted T cells, or PBMCs provided the cDNA or gDNA that served as material.

Participants were aged about 18 to 89 years from about 25 US areas. In the original workflow: Estimates of nucleated cell counts were drawn from the amplification of reference gene primers. The table came from immunoSEQ multiplex PCR; TCRdb's copy has only in-frame clones and leaves some out. V and J calls and clone size come straight from that table; D and trimming were deduced from the DNA. The data hold about 180,000 clones, with about nine tenths observed a single time. Sequencing used PBMCs or T cells enriched from blood (not recorded which). The source is a woman between 18 and 29 years old who had recovered from COVID-19.

CDR3 DNA sequence: TGTGCCAGCAGTTTTGGAGGGTGGAACCGGGGCTCCTATAACACTGAAGCTTTCTTT. It encodes CASSFGGWNRGSYNTEAFF. The rearrangement joins TRBV28 to TRBJ1-1; tentative D call: TRBD1 (5 bases). CDR1 and CDR2 (germline): MDHEN, SYDVKM. Trimming stripped 3 bases from V and 2 bases from J, with 25 bases between. The CDR3 is 19 amino acids. The full variable domain, its missing parts supplied by reference TRBV28 and TRBJ1-1, is DVKVTQSSRYLVKRTGEKVFLECVQDMDHENMFWYRQDPGLGLRLIYFSYDVKMKEKGDIPEGYSVSREKKERFSLILESASTNQTSMYLCASSFGGWNRGSYNTEAFFGQGTRLTVV.